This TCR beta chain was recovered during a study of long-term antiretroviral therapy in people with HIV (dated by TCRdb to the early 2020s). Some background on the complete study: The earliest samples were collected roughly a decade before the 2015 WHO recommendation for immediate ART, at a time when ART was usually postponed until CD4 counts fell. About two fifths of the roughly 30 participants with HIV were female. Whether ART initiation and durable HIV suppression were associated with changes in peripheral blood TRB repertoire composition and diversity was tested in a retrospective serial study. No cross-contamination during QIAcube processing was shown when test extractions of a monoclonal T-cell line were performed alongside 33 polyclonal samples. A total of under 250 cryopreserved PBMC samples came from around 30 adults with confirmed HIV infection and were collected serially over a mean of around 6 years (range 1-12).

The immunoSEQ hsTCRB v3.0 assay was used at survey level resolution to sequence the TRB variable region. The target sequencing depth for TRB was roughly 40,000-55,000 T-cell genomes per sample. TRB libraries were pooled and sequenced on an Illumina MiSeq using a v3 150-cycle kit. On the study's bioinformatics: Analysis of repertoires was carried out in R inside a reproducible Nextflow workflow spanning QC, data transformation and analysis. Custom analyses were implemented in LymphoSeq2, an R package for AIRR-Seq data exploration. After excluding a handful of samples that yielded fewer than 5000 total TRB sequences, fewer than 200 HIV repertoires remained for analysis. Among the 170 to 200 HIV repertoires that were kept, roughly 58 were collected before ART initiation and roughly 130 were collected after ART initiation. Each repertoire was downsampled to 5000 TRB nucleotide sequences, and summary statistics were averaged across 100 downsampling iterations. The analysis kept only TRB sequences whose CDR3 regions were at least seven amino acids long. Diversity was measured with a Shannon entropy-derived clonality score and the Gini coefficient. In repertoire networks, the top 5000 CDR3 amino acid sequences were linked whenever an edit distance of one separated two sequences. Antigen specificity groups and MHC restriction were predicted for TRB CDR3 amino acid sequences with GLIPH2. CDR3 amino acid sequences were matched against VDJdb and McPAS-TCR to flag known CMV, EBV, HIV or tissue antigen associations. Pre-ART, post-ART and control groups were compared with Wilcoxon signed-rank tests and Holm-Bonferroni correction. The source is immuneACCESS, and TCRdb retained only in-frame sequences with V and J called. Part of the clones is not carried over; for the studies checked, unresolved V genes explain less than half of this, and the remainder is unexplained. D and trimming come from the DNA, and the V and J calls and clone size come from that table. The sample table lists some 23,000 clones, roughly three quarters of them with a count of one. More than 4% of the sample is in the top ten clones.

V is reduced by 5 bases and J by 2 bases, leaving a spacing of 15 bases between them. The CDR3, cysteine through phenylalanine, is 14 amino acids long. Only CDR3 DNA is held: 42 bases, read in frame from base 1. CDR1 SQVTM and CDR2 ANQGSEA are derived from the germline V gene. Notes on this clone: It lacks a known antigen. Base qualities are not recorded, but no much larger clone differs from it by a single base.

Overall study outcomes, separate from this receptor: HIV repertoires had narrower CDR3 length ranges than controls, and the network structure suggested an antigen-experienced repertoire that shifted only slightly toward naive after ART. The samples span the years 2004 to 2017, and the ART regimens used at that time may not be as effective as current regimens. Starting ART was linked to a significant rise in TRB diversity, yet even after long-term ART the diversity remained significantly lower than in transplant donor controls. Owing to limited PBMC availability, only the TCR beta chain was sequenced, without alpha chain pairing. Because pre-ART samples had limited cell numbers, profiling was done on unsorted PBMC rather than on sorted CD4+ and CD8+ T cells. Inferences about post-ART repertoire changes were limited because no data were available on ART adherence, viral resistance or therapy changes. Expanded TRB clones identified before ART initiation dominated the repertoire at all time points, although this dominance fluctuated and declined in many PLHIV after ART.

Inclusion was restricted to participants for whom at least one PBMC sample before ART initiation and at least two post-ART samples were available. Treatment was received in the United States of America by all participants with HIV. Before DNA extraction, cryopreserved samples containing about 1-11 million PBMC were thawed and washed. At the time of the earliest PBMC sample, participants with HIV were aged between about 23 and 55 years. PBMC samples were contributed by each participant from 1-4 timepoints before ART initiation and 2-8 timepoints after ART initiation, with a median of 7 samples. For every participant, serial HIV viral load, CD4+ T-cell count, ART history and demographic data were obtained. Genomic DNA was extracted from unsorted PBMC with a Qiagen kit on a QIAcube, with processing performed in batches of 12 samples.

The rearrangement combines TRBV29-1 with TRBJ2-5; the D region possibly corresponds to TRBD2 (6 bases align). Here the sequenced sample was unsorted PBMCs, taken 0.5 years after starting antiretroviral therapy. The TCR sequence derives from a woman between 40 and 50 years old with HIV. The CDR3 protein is CSVQRMGLQETQYF. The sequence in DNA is TGCAGCGTTCAAAGGATGGGACTTCAAGAGACCCAGTACTTC.